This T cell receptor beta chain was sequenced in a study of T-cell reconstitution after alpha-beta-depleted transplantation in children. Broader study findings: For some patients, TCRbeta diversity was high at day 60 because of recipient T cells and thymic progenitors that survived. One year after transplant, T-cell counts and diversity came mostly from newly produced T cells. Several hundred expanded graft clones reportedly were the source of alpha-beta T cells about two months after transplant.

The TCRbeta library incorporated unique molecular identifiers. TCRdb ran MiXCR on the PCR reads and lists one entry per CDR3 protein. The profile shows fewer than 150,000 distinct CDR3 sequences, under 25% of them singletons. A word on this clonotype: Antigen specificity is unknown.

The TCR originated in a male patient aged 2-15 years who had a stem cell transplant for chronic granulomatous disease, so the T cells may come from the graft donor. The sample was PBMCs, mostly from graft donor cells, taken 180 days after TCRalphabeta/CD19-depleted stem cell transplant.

The CDR3 loop reads CASSTRDGTEAFF. The CDR3 DNA follows: TGTGCCAGCAGCACCCGGGACGGCACTGAAGCTTTCTTT. The chain employs TRBV7-3 and TRBJ1-1; possibly TRBD1 for D (5 bases). Trimming pared 5 bases from V and 4 bases from J, leaving 11 bases between. This CDR3 is 13 amino acids long. In germline, CDR1 is SGHTA, CDR2 FQGTGA.